The 32 T cell receptor beta chains below were found in one sample sequenced in a study of Ad26.COV2.S vaccination and SARS-CoV-2 variants (dated by TCRdb to about 2021). The sample's treatment or condition label, in plain terms: some 20 received Ad26.COV2.S at low or high dose, single or two shots; roughly 5 received placebo; per-sample allocation not given. For vaccine and placebo recipients, the sequenced repertoires came from samples collected on day 63 after the first injection. The method behind the library was the immunoSEQ multiplex PCR assay. TCRdb retrieved this table from immuneACCESS and kept in-frame rearrangements only. Not all clones are present; in checked studies, unresolved V genes account for under half, and no reason is known for the remainder. Within this sample are 250,000 or so clones, with 87% of them counted one time only. The ten largest clones add up to roughly 3% of the sample.

The material was peripheral blood, obtained in a trial of Ad26.COV2.S vaccine versus placebo. The receptors derive from a person aged 18 to 65 who received the Ad26.COV2.S COVID-19 vaccine or a placebo.

The chain carries TRBV9 and TRBJ2-5; D is unresolved. Trimming removed 0 bases from V and 1 base from J, with 10 bases in between. The CDR3 extends over 15 amino acids. Germline assignment: CDR1 SGDLS and CDR2 YYNGEE. CDR3 in DNA: TGTGCCAGCAGCGTAGAGGCCAGAACCCAAGAGACCCAGTACTTC. Protein sequence: CASSVEARTQETQYF.

The chain has TRBV2 and TRBJ1-1; D unresolved. V lost 6 bases, J lost 0 bases, and 17 bases lay in between. The CDR3 spans 16 residues. From germline, CDR1 is SNHLY and CDR2 FYNNEI. The CDR3 protein is CASSTNRPTLNTEAFF. The CDR3 nucleotides read TGTGCCAGCAGCACCAACAGACCGACCTTGAACACTGAAGCTTTCTTT.

V usage is TRBV5-1 and J usage is TRBJ1-4, with unresolved D. The germline gives CDR1 SGHRS, CDR2 YFSETQ. The germline V and J ends were trimmed by 4 bases and 8 bases, with 15 bases remaining between them. This CDR3 spans 14 amino acids. CDR3 region: CASSLDRFKEKLFF. The CDR3 bases are TGCGCCAGCAGCCTGGACCGGTTCAAGGAAAAACTGTTTTTT.

This chain connects TRBV15 to TRBJ2-3; unclear D gene. Germline lookup yields CDR1 LNHNV and CDR2 YYDKDF (reference sequence). V was shortened by 8 bases and J by 1 base, with 10 bases between the two germline ends. This CDR3 spans 13 amino acids. CDR3 DNA sequence: TGTGCCACCGGCGTCTGGGGCACAGATACGCAGTATTTT. Its protein is CATGVWGTDTQYF.

V usage is TRBV7-2 and J usage is TRBJ2-1; 7 bases are a match to TRBD2. The CDR3 loop spans 15 amino acids. Germline V gene data show CDR1 as SGHTA and CDR2 as FQGNSA. Unmatched junction bases numbered 10, after V lost 2 bases and J lost 9 bases. CDR3 amino acids: CASSLKEGGSTEQFF. In DNA, the CDR3 is TGTGCCAGCAGCTTAAAGGAGGGCGGGAGTACTGAGCAGTTCTTC.

The chain couples TRBV11-3 to TRBJ2-5; TRBD2 is a possible D gene (6 bases). Germline assignment: CDR1 SGHNT and CDR2 YENEEA. Trimming shortened V by 4 bases and J by 2 bases, and 14 bases separated the two germline ends. The CDR3 extends over 15 amino acids. The CDR3 nucleotides are TGTGCCAGCAGCTCCATTTTAGCGGAACAAGAGACCCAGTACTTC. Protein product: CASSSILAEQETQYF. Filled out from reference TRBV11-3 and TRBJ2-5, the complete variable domain reads EAGVVQSPRYKIIEKKQPVAFWCNPISGHNTLYWYLQNLGQGPELLIRYENEEAVDDSQLPKDRFSAERLKGVDSTLKIQPAELGDSAVYLCASSSILAEQETQYFGPGTRLLVL.

This clone occurred once. This chain joins TRBV19 and TRBJ2-1; 11 nucleotides agree with TRBD1. The junction had 9 bases not matched to a gene; V was cut back by 2 bases and J by 9 bases. Per the germline V gene, CDR1 is LNHDA and CDR2 is SQIVND (reference sequence). The CDR3 loop spans 16 amino acids. Here the CDR3 reads CASSIFFGQGAGEQFF. The CDR3 DNA reads as TGTGCCAGTAGTATATTTTTTGGACAGGGGGCGGGTGAGCAGTTCTTC.

This chain joins TRBV7-2 and TRBJ2-4, with 9 bases matching TRBD1. Germline values: CDR1 SGHTA, CDR2 FQGNSA. The CDR3 extends over 13 amino acids. V gave up 5 bases and J gave up 10 bases; unmatched junction bases: 6. The CDR3 coding sequence is TGTGCCAGCAGCAAACCGGGACAGGGTATTCAGTACTTC. Encoded protein: CASSKPGQGIQYF.

This chain joins TRBV3-1 (or the pseudogene TRBV3-2) and TRBJ1-1, with no clear D. The CDR3 is 15 residues long. Germline V gene data show CDR1 as LGHDT and CDR2 as YNNKEL (reference sequence). The V and J ends lost 0 bases and 1 base respectively, with 9 bases between them. The CDR3 nucleotides are TGTGCCAGCAGCCAAGAATTAGAACGGAACACTGAAGCTTTCTTT. Protein sequence: CASSQELERNTEAFF.

The chain couples TRBV10-3 to TRBJ2-1; 13 bases fit TRBD2. The CDR3 contains 15 residues. V trimming: 0 bases; J trimming: 7 bases; junction bases outside the gene matches: 0. Germline lookup yields CDR1 ENHRY and CDR2 SYGVKD. The CDR3, as DNA: TGTGCCATCAGTGAGTCGGGACTAGCGGGAAATGAGCAGTTCTTC. It yields the protein CAISESGLAGNEQFF.

V usage is TRBV5-6 and J usage is TRBJ1-4; 9 positions agree with TRBD1. Germline V lookup: CDR1 SGHDT, CDR2 YYEEEE. With 3 bases clipped from V and 8 bases from J, the junction kept 11 bases outside the gene matches. The CDR3 extends over 16 amino acids. The CDR3 DNA sequence: TGTGCCAGCAGCTCAATAGTACAGGGGGCTGGGGAAAAACTGTTTTTT. It codes for CASSSIVQGAGEKLFF.

This chain joins TRBV7-2 and TRBJ2-5; TRBD1 matches 7 bases. Germline V gives CDR1 SGHTA, CDR2 FQGNSA. V shed 1 base, J shed 0 bases, and the junction held 5 bases outside the gene matches. This CDR3 is 16 amino acids long. The CDR3 coding sequence is TGTGCCAGCAGCTTAGTTTCAGGGGGTAACCAAGAGACCCAGTACTTC. Residues: CASSLVSGGNQETQYF.

The rearrangement joins TRBV6-5 to TRBJ2-5; D tentatively fits TRBD1 or TRBD2 (6 bases each). Germline loops: CDR1 MNHEY, CDR2 SVGAGI. CDR3 length: 13 residues. The V gene lost 8 bases and the J gene lost 5 bases, with 15 bases spanning the gap. CDR3 DNA: TGTGCCAGCCACACAGGGAGGCGCGAGACCCAGTACTTC. Translating it yields CASHTGRRETQYF.

The chain combines TRBV6-5 with TRBJ1-2; D is possibly TRBD1 (6 bases). Trimming removed 2 bases at V and 3 bases at J, with 16 bases between. The CDR3 has 16 residues. Germline loops: CDR1 MNHEY, CDR2 SVGAGI. CDR3 residues: CASSYEGGNTYYGYTF. The DNA for the CDR3 is TGTGCCAGCAGTTACGAAGGGGGGAACACTTACTATGGCTACACCTTC.

The chain links TRBV7-6 to TRBJ1-6; TRBD1 is a possible D gene (6 bases). V dropped 1 base and J dropped 10 bases, with 14 bases sitting between them. The germline CDR1 and CDR2 sequences are SGHVS and FNYEAQ. This CDR3 comprises 15 residues. The CDR3 is CASSLDRQVGSPLHF. The CDR3, as DNA: TGTGCCAGCAGCTTAGACAGACAGGTCGGATCACCCCTCCACTTT.

The J gene is TRBJ2-3, the V gene TRBV24-1; 8 bases fit TRBD2. Germline V gene sequence: CDR1 KGHDR, CDR2 SFDVKD. CDR3 length: 15 amino acids. The J segment lost 2 bases and the V segment lost 6 bases, leaving 6 bases of the junction unmatched. The CDR3 protein is CATSTRREVTDTQYF. As DNA, the CDR3 is TGTGCCACCAGTACGAGGCGGGAGGTCACAGATACGCAGTATTTT.

The chain links TRBV2 to TRBJ2-5; no reliable D call. The length of the CDR3 is 12 residues. V was cut by 6 bases and J by 2 bases, with 7 bases left in between. Germline CDR1 is SNHLY and CDR2 is FYNNEI. The CDR3 here is CASRTAQETQYF. The DNA of the CDR3 is TGTGCCAGCAGAACAGCACAAGAGACCCAGTACTTC.

The chain combines TRBV7-2 with TRBJ1-6; D is undetermined. Germline V gene lookup returns CDR1 SGHTA and CDR2 FQGNSA. This CDR3 has 16 amino acids. The V and J ends lost 5 bases and 7 bases respectively, with 18 bases between them. The CDR3 loop is CASSPQEALPNSPLHF. DNA for the CDR3: TGTGCCAGCAGCCCCCAGGAGGCCCTCCCAAATTCACCCCTCCACTTT.

The CDR3 nucleotides are TGTGCCAGCAGCTATAAAGGGGCCAACGTCCTGACTTTC. Translating gives CASSYKGANVLTF. The chain employs TRBV3-1 (or the pseudogene TRBV3-2) and TRBJ2-6; D gene unclear. The germline V gene has CDR1 LGHDT and CDR2 YNNKEL (reference sequence). V gave up 5 bases and J gave up 4 bases, with 6 bases separating them. This CDR3 has 13 amino acids.

This clone was seen just once. The gene calls are TRBV5-6 and TRBJ2-7; 9 bases align to TRBD2. Trimming removed 6 bases from V and 7 bases from J; junction bases left unmatched: 17. Looked up from germline, CDR1 is SGHDT and CDR2 is YYEEEE. The CDR3 runs to 16 residues. The CDR3 reads CASMPEGLAGSREQYF. For the CDR3, the DNA is TGTGCCAGCATGCCGGAGGGGCTAGCGGGGTCCCGAGAGCAGTACTTC.

This chain links TRBV2 with TRBJ1-2; D ambiguous. Germline V lookup: CDR1 SNHLY, CDR2 FYNNEI. This CDR3 has 13 amino acids. V gave up 6 bases and J gave up 4 bases, with 12 bases separating them. This CDR3 is CASRRKGGYGYTF. The CDR3 coding sequence is TGTGCCAGCAGGAGGAAGGGCGGCTATGGCTACACCTTC. The full variable domain, in which reference TRBV2 and TRBJ1-2 provide the parts outside the CDR3, is EPEVTQTPSHQVTQMGQEVILRCVPISNHLYFYWYRQILGQKVEFLVSFYNNEISEKSEIFDDQFSVERPDGSNFTLKIRSTKLEDSAMYFCASRRKGGYGYTFGSGTRLTVV.

The chain carries TRBV24-1 and TRBJ1-1; D not resolved. The V and J ends lost 7 bases and 3 bases respectively, with 14 bases between them. Germline lookup yields CDR1 KGHDR and CDR2 SFDVKD. This CDR3 spans 14 amino acids. CDR3 coding DNA: TGTGCCACCAGAGAGTTACCCGGGGACACTGAAGCTTTCTTT. This gives the protein CATRELPGDTEAFF.

This sequence joins TRBV5-4 and TRBJ2-2, with 7 bases that match TRBD1. Trimming removed 8 bases from V and 2 bases from J; junction bases left unmatched: 3. CDR3 size: 13 residues. In germline, CDR1 is SGHNT, CDR2 YYREEE (reference sequence). The CDR3, as DNA: TGTGCCAGTCCAGGGGGTAACACCGGGGAGCTGTTTTTT. Protein product: CASPGGNTGELFF.

This rearrangement joins TRBV12-5 to TRBJ2-7; D not resolved. The CDR3 has 14 residues. Germline V gene sequence: CDR1 LGHNT, CDR2 FRNRAP. V lost 0 bases, J lost 3 bases, and 9 bases lay in between. CDR3 coding DNA: TGTGCTAGTGGTTTGGTACCCAGGAGCTACGAGCAGTACTTC. This encodes CASGLVPRSYEQYF.

This rearrangement joins TRBV7-9 to TRBJ1-2; the D is unclear. Trimming left V 5 bases short and J 3 bases short, with 16 bases between. The CDR3 consists of 15 residues. The germline gives CDR1 SEHNR, CDR2 FQNEAQ (reference sequence). The CDR3 region has the DNA TGTGCCAGCAGCCCCGATCTGTCGATATACTATGGCTACACCTTC. It encodes CASSPDLSIYYGYTF.

This clone showed up just a few times. The rearrangement joins TRBV5-1 to TRBJ1-3; no firm D call. The CDR3 loop spans 13 amino acids. The germline V gene encodes CDR1 SGHRS and CDR2 YFSETQ. Deletions cut 2 bases from V and 1 base from J, with 4 bases between. CDR3 loop: CASSLQSGNTIYF. The CDR3 nucleotides are TGCGCCAGCAGCTTACAGTCTGGAAACACCATATATTTT.

The rearrangement uses TRBV5-6 and TRBJ2-5; D may be TRBD2 (5 bases). The CDR3 consists of 15 residues. Germline values: CDR1 SGHDT, CDR2 YYEEEE. The germline V and J ends were trimmed by 1 base and 3 bases, with 13 bases remaining between them. The CDR3 sequence is CASSLWERPKETQYF. DNA of the CDR3: TGTGCCAGCAGCTTGTGGGAGAGGCCGAAAGAGACCCAGTACTTC.

The V gene is TRBV2, the J gene TRBJ1-1; weak D call: TRBD1 (5 bases). V lost 8 bases and J lost 1, with 20 bases in between. This CDR3 spans 16 amino acids. CDR1 and CDR2 (germline): SNHLY, FYNNEI. CDR3 DNA sequence: TGTGCCAGCCTGGGGCTGACAGTAGCCCGGAACACTGAAGCTTTCTTT. This translates into CASLGLTVARNTEAFF.

The chain combines TRBV18 with TRBJ1-2; no firm D call. V gave up 4 bases and J gave up 8 bases, with 8 bases separating them. Germline CDR1 and CDR2: KGHSH and LQKENI. The CDR3 runs 11 residues. The CDR3 region has the DNA TGTGCCAGCTCACTTGAGTTAGGCTACACCTTC. Its translation is CASSLELGYTF.

This chain links TRBV9 with TRBJ1-6; D gene unclear. CDR3 size: 14 residues. Germline CDR1 reads SGDLS; CDR2 reads YYNGEE. Trimming took off 0 bases at V and 7 bases at J, with 8 bases between the two ends. The CDR3 nucleotides are TGTGCCAGCAGCGTAGGATCGGGGAATTCACCCCTCCACTTT. This translates into CASSVGSGNSPLHF.

The table lists this clone with a count of one. This chain links TRBV7-9 with TRBJ1-4; perhaps TRBD1 as D (6 bases). CDR1 is SEHNR, CDR2 FQNEAQ, per germline (reference sequence). There are 17 residues in the CDR3. Deletions cut 4 bases from V and 8 bases from J, with 23 bases between. This CDR3 reads CASSSWDGGGFSEKLFF. CDR3 in DNA: TGTGCCAGCAGCTCCTGGGACGGCGGGGGCTTTTCGGAAAAACTGTTTTTT. The whole variable domain, filled in from reference TRBV7-9 and TRBJ1-4, reads DTGVSQNPRHKITKRGQNVTFRCDPISEHNRLYWYRQTLGQGPEFLTYFQNEAQLEKSRLLSDRFSAERPKGSFSTLEIQRTEQGDSAMYLCASSSWDGGGFSEKLFFGSGTQLSVL.

The V call is TRBV7-9, the J call TRBJ1-1; D gene uncertain. The CDR3 contains 12 residues. V lost 5 bases to trimming and J lost 6 bases, with 10 bases between them. Per germline, CDR1 SEHNR and CDR2 FQNEAQ (reference sequence). The CDR3, as DNA: TGTGCCAGCAGCCTCTCCGGATCTGAAGCTTTCTTT. Translated: CASSLSGSEAFF.